Below, 20 T cell receptor beta chains from the same sample are listed, as sequenced in a study of beta chain features in type 1 diabetes. The study's findings and limits: Type 1 diabetes patients showed a moderate but significant shortening of TCRB CDR3s in all four CD4+ subsets.

Sequencing targeted expressed TCRB transcripts, as all isolated RNA had been reverse transcribed. The repertoire was sequenced with immunoSEQ multiplex PCR; TCRdb's copy has only in-frame clones and lacks some. The sample consists of roughly 220,000 clones, more than 15% of them appearing once. No antigen is known for these receptors. Material: naive CD4+ T cells from blood. The receptors shown here come from a man younger than 45 with type 1 diabetes.

The genes are TRBV2 and TRBJ2-7, with 7 bases aligning to TRBD1. The germline CDR1 and CDR2 sequences are SNHLY and FYNNEI. There are 12 residues in the CDR3. V was clipped by 7 bases and J by 7 bases; unmatched bases: 7. The CDR3 DNA sequence: TGTGCCAGCAACGGGGACAGCCGGGAGCAGTACTTC. This codes for CASNGDSREQYF.

This clone was counted only a few times. V gene TRBV30 combines with J gene TRBJ1-1; TRBD1 agrees at 7 bases. Germline values: CDR1 GTSNPN, CDR2 SVGIG (reference sequence). V lost 0 bases and J lost 5; bases outside the gene matches: 12. The CDR3 covers 16 residues. The CDR3 sequence: CAWSVLQGDGGTEAFF. DNA for the CDR3: TGTGCCTGGAGTGTACTCCAGGGGGACGGTGGTACTGAAGCTTTCTTT.

On this clone: The junction and the germline gene differ at one end; a read error may be behind it. The gene calls are TRBV7-7 and TRBJ2-3, with 7 positions matching TRBD1. Germline CDR1 SSHAT, CDR2 FNYEAQ (reference sequence). The CDR3 contains 14 residues. CDR3: CASSLQGITDTQYF. CDR3 nucleotides: TGTGCTAGCAGCTTACAGGGGATCACAGATACGCAGTATTTT. The full variable domain, rest sourced from reference TRBV7-7 and TRBJ2-3, is GAGVSQSPRYKVTKRGQDVTLRCDPISSHATLYWYQQALGQGPEFLTYFNYEAQPDKSGLPSDRFSAERPEGSISTLTIQRTEQRDSAMYRCASSLQGITDTQYFGPGTRLTVL.

This clone was observed a few times. V gene TRBV5-1 combines with J gene TRBJ2-4; D gene uncertain. V was trimmed by 0 bases and J by 7 bases, leaving 8 bases between them. Germline CDR1 is SGHRS and CDR2 is YFSETQ. The CDR3 sequence is 13 residues long. The DNA of the CDR3 is TGCGCCAGCAGCTTGGCGCAAGGGAACATTCAGTACTTC. Amino acids: CASSLAQGNIQYF.

The CDR3 region has the DNA TGTGCCAGCAGCGCGGGACAGGGGAGAAACACTGAAGCTTTCTTT. Amino acid sequence: CASSAGQGRNTEAFF. The rearrangement links TRBV7-9 to TRBJ1-1; the match to TRBD1 covers 10 bases. V trimming: 5 bases; J trimming: 2 bases; junction bases outside the gene matches: 5. The CDR3 loop spans 15 amino acids. Germline V gene data show CDR1 as SEHNR and CDR2 as FQNEAQ (reference sequence).

V and J are TRBV4-3 and TRBJ2-1, with D perhaps matching TRBD2 (7 bases). The germline CDR1 and CDR2 sequences are LGHNA and YSLEER. The CDR3 totals 16 residues. Trimming removed 4 bases from V and 3 bases from J, with 16 bases in between. This CDR3 is CASSRGGALNYNEQFF. The CDR3 DNA sequence: TGCGCCAGCAGCCGAGGGGGGGCCCTGAACTACAATGAGCAGTTCTTC.

This clone was observed a handful of times. The chain uses TRBV4-1 and TRBJ2-7, with TRBD2 matching over 14 bases. Germline-derived CDR1 and CDR2 are MGHRA and YSYEKL. This CDR3 has 18 amino acids. Unmatched junction bases numbered 7, after V lost 1 base and J lost 2 bases. CDR3: CASSQAGLAGASAYEQYF. The CDR3 nucleotides are TGCGCCAGCAGCCAAGCGGGACTAGCGGGAGCCTCCGCCTACGAGCAGTACTTC.

The chain joins TRBV29-1 to TRBJ2-2, with a tentative D call TRBD1 (6 bases). This CDR3 comprises 15 residues. Trimming cost V 4 bases and J 2 bases, with 14 bases left between them. Germline lookup yields CDR1 SQVTM and CDR2 ANQGSEA. The CDR3 protein is CSVAFSRGNTGELFF. CDR3 DNA sequence: TGCAGCGTTGCATTCTCCAGGGGAAACACCGGGGAGCTGTTTTTT.

The V and J genes are TRBV5-4 and TRBJ2-4; D remains ambiguous. From germline, CDR1 is SGHNT and CDR2 YYREEE (reference sequence). This CDR3 comprises 14 residues. The V gene lost 0 bases and the J gene lost 6 bases, with 10 bases spanning the gap. CDR3 bases: TGTGCCAGCAGCTTGGTTCTAGACCCAAACATTCAGTACTTC. As protein: CASSLVLDPNIQYF.

There are a few counts of this clone. Other DNA sequences in this specimen translate into the identical CDR3. This sequence joins TRBV7-2 and TRBJ2-3; no clear D. Trimming removed 3 bases from V and 3 bases from J, with 4 bases in between. Germline assignment: CDR1 SGHTA and CDR2 FQGNSA. The CDR3 is 12 residues long. The CDR3: CASSLETDTQYF. The CDR3 DNA reads TGTGCCAGCAGCTTGGAGACAGATACGCAGTATTTT.

This clone was seen a handful of times. In DNA form, the CDR3 reads TGCAGCGTTGACCCAGGGAGTGAGACCCAGTACTTC. Translating it yields CSVDPGSETQYF. The chain uses TRBV29-1 and TRBJ2-5, with D perhaps TRBD1 or TRBD2 (5 bases each). Germline V gene lookup returns CDR1 SQVTM and CDR2 ANQGSEA. Trimming took off 3 bases at V and 5 bases at J, with 10 bases between the two ends. The CDR3 has 12 residues. The whole variable domain, remainder taken from reference TRBV29-1 and TRBJ2-5, is SAVISQKPSRDICQRGTSLTIQCQVDSQVTMMFWYRQQPGQSLTLIATANQGSEATYESGFVIDKFPISRPNLTFSTLTVSNMSPEDSSIYLCSVDPGSETQYFGPGTRLLVL.

This sequence joins TRBV4-1 and TRBJ1-2; TRBD1 is a possible D gene (5 bases). The CDR3 loop spans 13 amino acids. CDR1 and CDR2 (germline): MGHRA, YSYEKL. Trimming took off 4 bases at V and 7 bases at J, with 13 bases between the two ends. The CDR3 bases are TGCGCCAGCAGCCCCTGGGGGTGGGGTGGCTACACCTTC. Translating gives CASSPWGWGGYTF.

V and J are TRBV21-1 and TRBJ2-5; TRBD2 is taken as the D call from the table, unchecked against the DNA. TRBV21-1 represents a pseudogene. This CDR3 region has 13 residues. CDR3 nucleotides: TGTGCCAGCAGCAAAGGCCTACAAGAGACCCAGTACTTC. It is translated as CASSKGLQETQYF.

J is TRBJ2-7 and V is TRBV7-9, with D perhaps given as TRBD1 or TRBD2 (5 bases each). Looked up from germline, CDR1 is SEHNR and CDR2 is FQNEAQ (reference sequence). V was shortened by 3 bases and J by 6 bases, with 12 bases between the two germline ends. This CDR3 has 13 residues. The CDR3 reads CASSFVLGTEQYF. The CDR3 DNA reads TGTGCCAGCAGCTTTGTCTTGGGGACCGAGCAGTACTTC.

J is TRBJ2-5 and V is TRBV28; tentative D call: TRBD1 (6 bases). V dropped 5 bases and J dropped 5 bases, with 12 bases sitting between them. The length of the CDR3 is 13 residues. CDR1 is MDHEN and CDR2 is SYDVKM in the germline V gene. CDR3 region: CASSPRTGETQYF. CDR3 in DNA: TGTGCCAGCAGTCCCCGAACAGGGGAGACCCAGTACTTC.

Points on this clone: Additional DNA sequences in this sample encode the identical CDR3. The rearrangement uses TRBV19 and TRBJ2-1; 11 nucleotides line up with TRBD2. The CDR3 has 15 residues. Trimming removed 4 bases from V and 7 bases from J; junction bases left unmatched: 6. Germline V lookup: CDR1 LNHDA, CDR2 SQIVND (reference sequence). CDR3 nucleotide sequence: TGTGCCAGTAGTACCGGTACTAGCGGGAGAAATGAGCAGTTCTTC. It yields the protein CASSTGTSGRNEQFF.

The chain carries TRBV30 and TRBJ1-5; D call uncertain. Germline CDR1 is GTSNPN and CDR2 is SVGIG (reference sequence). The CDR3 is 14 residues long. Trimming took 1 base from V and 0 from J, leaving 7 bases between them. DNA of the CDR3: TGTGCCTGGAGTGATCTGGATAGCAATCAGCCCCAGCATTTT. This sequence encodes CAWSDLDSNQPQHF.

The rearrangement links TRBV9 to TRBJ2-1; 11 bases fit TRBD2. The CDR3 runs 13 residues. The V and J ends lost 3 bases and 9 bases, in that order; junction bases with no gene match: 2. Per the germline V gene, CDR1 is SGDLS and CDR2 is YYNGEE. CDR3 in DNA: TGTGCCAGCAGCGCGGGACTAGCGGTTGAGCAGTTCTTC. Residues: CASSAGLAVEQFF.

This clone was detected only a few times. The chain has TRBV30 and TRBJ2-5; a possible D gene is TRBD1 (6 bases). The V gene's germline CDR1 is GTSNPN and CDR2 SVGIG (reference sequence). CDR3 length: 15 residues. Trimming took 0 bases from V and 5 from J, leaving 16 bases between them. DNA of the CDR3: TGTGCCTGGAGTGTACAACAGGGAGTTGGGGAGACCCAGTACTTC. Protein sequence: CAWSVQQGVGETQYF.

The chain couples TRBV29-1 to TRBJ1-1; tentatively, D is TRBD1 (6 bases). Germline CDR1 SQVTM, CDR2 ANQGSEA. The CDR3 runs to 14 residues. The germline V and J ends were trimmed by 6 bases and 4 bases, with 18 bases remaining between them. The CDR3: CSVDRSGLGTEAFF. CDR3 in DNA: TGCAGCGTCGACAGGTCGGGCTTGGGCACTGAAGCTTTCTTT. The full variable domain, in which reference TRBV29-1 and TRBJ1-1 provide the parts outside the CDR3, is SAVISQKPSRDICQRGTSLTIQCQVDSQVTMMFWYRQQPGQSLTLIATANQGSEATYESGFVIDKFPISRPNLTFSTLTVSNMSPEDSSIYLCSVDRSGLGTEAFFGQGTRLTVV.